These 14 T cell receptor beta chains were all obtained from the same sample, sequenced in a study of shared clonotypes between healthy human individuals. Measured with immunoSEQ multiplex PCR; TCRdb has only the in-frame clones, and not every one. The sample consists of 2 million to 3 million clones, around nine tenths of them appearing once. Sequences were obtained from naive CD4+ T cells sorted from blood. Subset described: CD45RA+ positively selected. The receptors shown here come from a young man in good health.

The chain recombines TRBV5-1 with TRBJ2-5; 12 positions agree with TRBD2. Germline V gene lookup returns CDR1 SGHRS and CDR2 YFSETQ. The J segment lost 1 base and the V segment lost 2 bases, leaving 9 bases of the junction unmatched. The length of the CDR3 is 18 residues. CDR3 region: CASSLGRTSGELQETQYF. The CDR3 region has the DNA TGCGCCAGCAGCTTAGGGCGGACTAGCGGGGAGCTCCAAGAGACCCAGTACTTC.

V and J are TRBV6-5 and TRBJ1-2; 8 positions match TRBD1. Germline V lookup: CDR1 MNHEY, CDR2 SVGAGI. CDR3 length equals 14 residues. Trimming at V came to 5 bases and at J to 1 base, leaving 3 bases not matched to a gene. The CDR3 DNA reads as TGTGCCAGCAGTCCGGACAGGGTTAACTATGGCTACACCTTC. This sequence encodes CASSPDRVNYGYTF.

This clone was detected once. This sequence joins TRBV27 and TRBJ2-2, with 9 bases matching TRBD1. V was pared by 6 bases and J by 6 bases, with 20 bases of the junction left unmatched. The CDR3 has 19 residues. The germline V gene has CDR1 MNHEY and CDR2 SMNVEV (reference sequence). The CDR3 DNA is TGTGCCAGCAGCCAACCAACCGACCCCCGACAGGGGGTGGCCGGGGAGCTGTTTTTT. This codes for CASSQPTDPRQGVAGELFF.

The chain is built from TRBV19 and TRBJ2-3; 9 positions match TRBD2. V lost 3 bases to trimming and J lost 5 bases; unmatched junction nucleotides: 6. This CDR3 comprises 15 residues. Germline assignment: CDR1 LNHDA and CDR2 SQIVND (reference sequence). CDR3 sequence reads: CASSIQAGGIDTQYF. CDR3 DNA sequence: TGTGCCAGTAGTATTCAAGCGGGGGGAATAGATACGCAGTATTTT.

This sequence joins TRBV7-2 and TRBJ2-5, with D possibly matching TRBD1 (6 bases). The J call is doubtful: the DNA matches TRBJ2-7 better. CDR3 length: 13 residues. Germline V CDR1 and CDR2: SGHTA, FQGNSA. CDR3 sequence: CASSLDRVDEQYF. CDR3 coding DNA: TGTGCCAGCAGCTTAGACAGGGTGGACGAGCAGTACTTC.

The rearrangement links TRBV5-1 to TRBJ1-1; 9 bases fit TRBD1. J was trimmed by 5 bases and V by 4 bases; bases with no gene match: 9. This CDR3 is built from 15 residues. Germline V CDR1 and CDR2: SGHRS, YFSETQ. The CDR3 DNA reads as TGCGCCAGCAGCGCAACAGGGGGCGCGGGGACTGAAGCTTTCTTT. Translated: CASSATGGAGTEAFF. The full variable domain, completed using reference TRBV5-1 and TRBJ1-1, is KAGVTQTPRYLIKTRGQQVTLSCSPISGHRSVSWYQQTPGQGLQFLFEYFSETQRNKGNFPGRFSGRQFSNSRSEMNVSTLELGDSALYLCASSATGGAGTEAFFGQGTRLTVV.

As concerns this clone: One end of the junction fails to match germline, which may point to a read error. Other DNA sequences in the sample encode the same CDR3. The chain recombines TRBV29-1 with TRBJ2-5; 7 nucleotides line up with TRBD1. The CDR3 is 13 amino acids. Looked up from germline, CDR1 is SQVTM and CDR2 is ANQGSEA. The CDR3 here is CSVVRGLGETQYF. The CDR3 DNA reads TGTAGCGTTGTCAGGGGGTTGGGAGAGACCCAGTACTTC.

CDR3 bases: TGTGCCAGCAGCTTAGGGGCGGGGGGACCCACAGATACGCAGTATTTT. Encoded protein: CASSLGAGGPTDTQYF. V gene TRBV11-2 combines with J gene TRBJ2-3; 8 bases align to TRBD2. V was pared by 1 base and J by 2 bases, with 5 bases of the junction left unmatched. CDR1 SGHAT and CDR2 FQNNGV come from the germline V gene. CDR3 length: 16 amino acids.

The V call is TRBV27, the J call TRBJ2-3; 8 bases align to TRBD2. V lost 2 bases and J lost 2; bases outside the gene matches: 12. The germline V gene encodes CDR1 MNHEY and CDR2 SMNVEV (reference sequence). The CDR3 is 18 amino acids. The CDR3 nucleotides are TGTGCCAGCAGTTTAGGCCTGACGGCGGGGGGAATCACAGATACGCAGTATTTT. As protein: CASSLGLTAGGITDTQYF.

The chain combines TRBV6-5 with TRBJ1-3, with D unresolved. Trimming took off 6 bases at V and 2 bases at J, with 11 bases between the two ends. The CDR3 has 14 amino acids. Germline CDR1 MNHEY, CDR2 SVGAGI. The DNA of the CDR3 is TGTGCCAGCAGAGCGCCAGTTGCTGGAAACACCATATATTTT. It encodes CASRAPVAGNTIYF.

The rearrangement uses TRBV5-1 and TRBJ1-2; 11 bases line up with TRBD1. Germline V CDR1 and CDR2: SGHRS, YFSETQ. There are 15 residues in the CDR3. The trim removed 4 bases at V and 7 bases at J, leaving 9 bases unmatched. CDR3 coding DNA: TGCGCCAGCAGCAAGGACAGGGGGCGCGGCCTTGGCTACACCTTC. Protein product: CASSKDRGRGLGYTF. Complete variable domain (other parts from reference TRBV5-1 and TRBJ1-2): KAGVTQTPRYLIKTRGQQVTLSCSPISGHRSVSWYQQTPGQGLQFLFEYFSETQRNKGNFPGRFSGRQFSNSRSEMNVSTLELGDSALYLCASSKDRGRGLGYTFGSGTRLTVV.

This rearrangement joins TRBV10-3 to TRBJ2-7, with 10 bases aligning to TRBD1. The CDR3 is 14 residues long. V lost 2 bases, J lost 7 bases, and 5 bases stayed unmatched. In germline, CDR1 is ENHRY, CDR2 SYGVKD. The CDR3 spells CAISERQGAQEQYF. For the CDR3, the DNA is TGTGCCATCAGTGAGAGACAGGGGGCGCAGGAGCAGTACTTC.

V and J are TRBV18 and TRBJ1-3; D is ambiguous. Germline lookup yields CDR1 KGHSH and CDR2 LQKENI. V lost 3 bases and J lost 0, with 15 bases in between. The CDR3 has 17 amino acids. Here the CDR3 reads CASSPNGGVYSGNTIYF. Here the CDR3 DNA reads TGTGCCAGCTCACCGAATGGCGGGGTATACTCTGGAAACACCATATATTTT. The full variable domain, rest sourced from reference TRBV18 and TRBJ1-3, is NAGVMQNPRHLVRRRGQEARLRCSPMKGHSHVYWYRQLPEEGLKFMVYLQKENIIDESGMPKERFSAEFPKEGPSILRIQQVVRGDSAAYFCASSPNGGVYSGNTIYFGEGSWLTVV.

This clone has only one observation. J is TRBJ2-1 and V is TRBV5-4; no clear D. The germline V and J ends were trimmed by 0 bases and 5 bases, with 12 bases remaining between them. The CDR3 totals 15 residues. Germline loops: CDR1 SGHNT, CDR2 YYREEE (reference sequence). This chain's CDR3 is CASSLVGASHNEQFF. CDR3 DNA sequence: TGTGCCAGCAGCTTGGTAGGAGCGTCTCACAATGAGCAGTTCTTC.